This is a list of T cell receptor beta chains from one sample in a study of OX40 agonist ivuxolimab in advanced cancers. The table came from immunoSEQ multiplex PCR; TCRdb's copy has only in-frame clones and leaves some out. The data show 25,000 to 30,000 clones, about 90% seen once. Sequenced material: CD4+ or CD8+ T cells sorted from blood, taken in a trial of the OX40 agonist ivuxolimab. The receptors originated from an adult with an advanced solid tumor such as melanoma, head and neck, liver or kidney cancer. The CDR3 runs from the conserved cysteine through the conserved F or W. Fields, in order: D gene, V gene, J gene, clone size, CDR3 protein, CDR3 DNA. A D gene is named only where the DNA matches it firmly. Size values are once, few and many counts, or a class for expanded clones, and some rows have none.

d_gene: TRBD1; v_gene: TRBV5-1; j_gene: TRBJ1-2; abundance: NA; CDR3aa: CASSLAEGANYGYTF; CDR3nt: TGCGCCAGCAGCTTGGCGGAGGGGGCAAACTATGGCTACACCTTC
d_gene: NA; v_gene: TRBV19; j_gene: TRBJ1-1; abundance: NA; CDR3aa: CASPPPWFFVNTEAFF; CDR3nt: TGTGCCAGTCCTCCCCCTTGGTTTTTCGTGAACACTGAAGCTTTCTTT
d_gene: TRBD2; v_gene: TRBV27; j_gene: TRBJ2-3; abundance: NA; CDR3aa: CASIQTSGTTDTQYF; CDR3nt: TGTGCCAGCATCCAGACTAGCGGGACCACAGATACGCAGTATTTT
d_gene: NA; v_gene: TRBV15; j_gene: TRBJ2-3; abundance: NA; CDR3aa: CATSSGRGSTDTQYF; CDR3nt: TGTGCCACCAGCTCCGGTCGCGGTAGCACAGATACGCAGTATTTT
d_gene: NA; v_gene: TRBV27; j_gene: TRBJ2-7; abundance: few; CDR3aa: CASRPSGGLYEQYF; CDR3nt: TGTGCCAGCAGACCCTCAGGGGGGCTCTACGAGCAGTACTTC
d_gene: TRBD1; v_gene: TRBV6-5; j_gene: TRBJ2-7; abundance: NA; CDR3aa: CASRQGAGTYEQYF; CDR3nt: TGTGCCAGCAGGCAGGGGGCAGGGACCTACGAGCAGTACTTC
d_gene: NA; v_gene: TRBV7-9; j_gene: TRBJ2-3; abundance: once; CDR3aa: CASSGGTGDTQYF; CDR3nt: TGTGCCAGCAGCGGTGGTACGGGGGATACGCAGTATTTT
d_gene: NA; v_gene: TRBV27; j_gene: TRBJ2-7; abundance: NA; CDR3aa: CASSSVGLSYEQYF; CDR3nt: TGTGCCAGCAGTTCGGTAGGGCTATCCTACGAGCAGTACTTC
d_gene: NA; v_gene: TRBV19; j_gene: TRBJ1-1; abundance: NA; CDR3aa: CASILGGKDTEAFF; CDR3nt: TGTGCCAGTATCCTCGGGGGTAAGGACACTGAAGCTTTCTTT
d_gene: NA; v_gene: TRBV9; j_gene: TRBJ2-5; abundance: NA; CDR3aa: CASSVAAEETQYF; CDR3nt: TGTGCCAGCAGCGTCGCGGCCGAGGAGACCCAGTACTTC
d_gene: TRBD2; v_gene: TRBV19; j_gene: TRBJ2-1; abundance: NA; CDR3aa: CASSTGLAGFNEQFF; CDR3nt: TGTGCCAGTAGTACGGGACTAGCGGGATTCAATGAGCAGTTCTTC